Presented here are 7 T cell receptor beta chains from one specimen sequenced in a study of blood T cell repertoires in COVID-19. The table came from immunoSEQ multiplex PCR; TCRdb's copy has only in-frame clones and leaves some out. The sample lists about 240,000 clones; 86% were seen once. Sequencing was performed on peripheral blood. These receptors were taken from a man aged 55 to 70 with acute or convalescent COVID-19.

J is TRBJ2-7 and V is TRBV24-1, with 14 bases that match TRBD2. The junction had 12 bases not matched to a gene; V was cut back by 9 bases and J by 6 bases. Germline V gives CDR1 KGHDR, CDR2 SFDVKD. The CDR3 extends over 16 amino acids. The CDR3 DNA reads as TGTGCCACCGGACCCAGGACTAGCGGGAGGCCTGTCGAGCAGTACTTC. It encodes CATGPRTSGRPVEQYF.

This chain links TRBV2 with TRBJ2-7; 10 bases are a match to TRBD2. In germline, CDR1 is SNHLY, CDR2 FYNNEI. CDR3 length: 15 residues. V lost 4 bases, J lost 3 bases, and 6 bases stayed unmatched. The CDR3, as DNA: TGTGCCAGCAGTGTCGGGACTAGCGTAATCTACGAGCAGTACTTC. Its protein product is CASSVGTSVIYEQYF.

This rearrangement joins TRBV7-8 to TRBJ1-6; 10 bases line up with TRBD1. The CDR3 runs to 15 residues. Per germline, CDR1 SGHVS and CDR2 FQNEAQ. V lost 2 bases and J lost 10; bases outside the gene matches: 5. The CDR3 is CASSLPGTGESPLHF. CDR3 nucleotides: TGTGCCAGCAGCTTACCCGGGACAGGGGAATCACCCCTCCACTTT.

This clone was counted a few times. The CDR3 bases are TGCGCCAGCAGCCCGGGACTAGCAGGCTCCTACGAGCAGTACTTC. It is translated as CASSPGLAGSYEQYF. The chain has TRBV5-1 and TRBJ2-7; 9 nucleotides line up with TRBD2. The V and J ends lost 4 bases and 0 bases, in that order; junction bases with no gene match: 5. The CDR3 has 15 amino acids. Per germline, CDR1 SGHRS and CDR2 YFSETQ.

This chain uses TRBV28 with TRBJ1-1; a weak D match, TRBD1 (6 bases). From germline, CDR1 is MDHEN and CDR2 SYDVKM. Trimming cost V 5 bases and J 6 bases, with 19 bases left between them. This CDR3 contains 15 residues. The CDR3 coding sequence is TGTGCCAGCAGTCCGAACACAGGGAGAGGAGCTGAAGCTTTCTTT. This sequence encodes CASSPNTGRGAEAFF.

This chain links TRBV25-1 with TRBJ1-5; no firm D call. The length of the CDR3 is 14 residues. V shed 6 bases and J shed 3 bases, with 12 bases lying between them. Germline CDR1 MGHDK, CDR2 SYGVNS. CDR3 region: CASSLGLSNQPQHF. For the CDR3, the DNA is TGTGCCAGCAGCCTTGGACTCTCCAATCAGCCCCAGCATTTT.

This sequence joins TRBV4-2 and TRBJ2-7; TRBD1 agrees at 8 bases. CDR1 LGHNA and CDR2 YNFKEQ come from the germline V gene. This CDR3 spans 17 amino acids. V lost 1 base to trimming and J lost 2 bases; unmatched junction nucleotides: 10. The CDR3 sequence is CASSQGIQGAPTYEQYF. CDR3 DNA sequence: TGTGCCAGCAGCCAAGGGATTCAGGGGGCGCCTACCTACGAGCAGTACTTC.